This passage covers 24 T cell receptor beta chains from one sample sequenced in a study of T cell clonotyping in hematopoietic cell transplantation. Documented time point: recipient sample about 28 days before transplant, after cytoreduction. Method: immunoSEQ multiplex PCR; TCRdb's copy keeps in-frame clones and lacks some. The table lists roughly 80,000 clones, about 96% of them singletons. Sequencing was performed on peripheral blood mononuclear cells, taken before stem cell transplant. All receptors derive from a woman in her 50s with acute myeloid leukemia. Some clones in this sample may be carry-over from other donors' samples.

The chain recombines TRBV29-1 with TRBJ1-1; 9 bases fit TRBD1. The V and J ends lost 6 bases and 0 bases, in that order; junction bases with no gene match: 5. Germline CDR1 and CDR2: SQVTM and ANQGSEA. This CDR3 spans 14 amino acids. The CDR3 protein is CSVGTGTLNTEAFF. CDR3 nucleotides: TGCAGCGTGGGGACAGGGACGCTGAACACTGAAGCTTTCTTT. The full variable domain, its missing parts supplied by reference TRBV29-1 and TRBJ1-1, is SAVISQKPSRDICQRGTSLTIQCQVDSQVTMMFWYRQQPGQSLTLIATANQGSEATYESGFVIDKFPISRPNLTFSTLTVSNMSPEDSSIYLCSVGTGTLNTEAFFGQGTRLTVV.

The chain uses TRBV6-1 and TRBJ1-2, with a possible D match to TRBD1 (6 bases). CDR1 and CDR2 (germline): MNHNS, SASEGT. The CDR3 covers 13 residues. Trimming shortened V by 1 base and J by 6 bases, and 9 bases separated the two germline ends. CDR3 amino acids: CASSEVGADGYTF. The CDR3 DNA sequence: TGTGCCAGCAGTGAAGTGGGGGCAGATGGCTACACCTTC.

This chain links TRBV4-1 with TRBJ1-2; TRBD1 matches at 7 bases. CDR3 size: 14 residues. The V gene's germline CDR1 is MGHRA and CDR2 YSYEKL. J lost 3 bases, V lost 0 bases, and 1 base had no gene match. The CDR3 region has the DNA TGCGCCAGCAGCCAAGAGAGGGGGCACTATGGCTACACCTTC. Translated, it gives CASSQERGHYGYTF.

V gene TRBV7-2 combines with J gene TRBJ2-3; maybe TRBD2 (5 bases). The CDR3 consists of 15 residues. V was clipped by 5 bases and J by 1 base, with 13 bases between them. Germline lookup yields CDR1 SGHTA and CDR2 FQGNSA. CDR3 amino acids: CASSRAGVGTDTQYF. Written as DNA, the CDR3 is TGTGCCAGCAGCCGTGCCGGGGTCGGCACAGATACGCAGTATTTT.

The chain joins TRBV19 to TRBJ1-4; 8 bases line up with TRBD1. Germline V gene lookup returns CDR1 LNHDA and CDR2 SQIVND (reference sequence). Unmatched junction bases numbered 11, after V lost 7 bases and J lost 7 bases. This CDR3 is 15 amino acids long. The DNA for the CDR3 is TGTGCCAGTACGAGGCTTCGACAGGGGTCTGAAAAACTGTTTTTT. Translated: CASTRLRQGSEKLFF.

V gene TRBV30 combines with J gene TRBJ1-1; D uncertain. The CDR3 is 13 amino acids. Germline CDR1 and CDR2: GTSNPN and SVGIG (reference sequence). The V and J ends lost 0 bases and 4 bases respectively, with 9 bases between them. This chain's CDR3 is CAWSVPVPTEAFF. CDR3 in DNA: TGTGCCTGGAGTGTCCCCGTTCCCACTGAAGCTTTCTTT.

The genes are TRBV27 and TRBJ1-5; 9 bases fit TRBD1. Germline loops: CDR1 MNHEY, CDR2 SMNVEV (reference sequence). V lost 5 bases, J lost 7 bases, and 9 bases stayed unmatched. The CDR3 contains 15 residues. CDR3 sequence reads: CASSRAQGARQPQHF. The CDR3 DNA follows: TGTGCCAGCAGTCGAGCACAGGGGGCTAGGCAGCCCCAGCATTTT.

The CDR3 region is CSVRDYTQPGELFF. The CDR3, as DNA: TGCAGCGTGCGGGACTATACCCAGCCCGGGGAGCTGTTTTTT. The rearrangement links TRBV29-1 to TRBJ2-2, with 7 bases matching TRBD2. The V gene end was trimmed by 6 bases and the J gene end by 6 bases; junction bases not matched to a gene: 10. The CDR3 runs 14 residues. In germline, CDR1 is SQVTM, CDR2 ANQGSEA.

The rearrangement joins TRBV9 to TRBJ1-1; D may be TRBD1 (5 bases). The V gene lost 2 bases and the J gene lost 1 base, with 6 bases spanning the gap. Germline values: CDR1 SGDLS, CDR2 YYNGEE. The CDR3 covers 13 residues. CDR3 residues: CASSVTANTEAFF. CDR3 DNA sequence: TGTGCCAGCAGCGTGACAGCGAACACTGAAGCTTTCTTT. Full variable domain (outside the CDR3, taken from reference TRBV9 and TRBJ1-1): DSGVTQTPKHLITATGQRVTLRCSPRSGDLSVYWYQQSLDQGLQFLIQYYNGEERAKGNILERFSAQQFPDLHSELNLSSLELGDSALYFCASSVTANTEAFFGQGTRLTVV.

The chain is built from TRBV7-9 and TRBJ1-5; the match to TRBD1 covers 8 bases. The V and J ends lost 5 bases and 5 bases, in that order; junction bases with no gene match: 2. The germline V gene has CDR1 SEHNR and CDR2 FQNEAQ (reference sequence). This CDR3 is built from 13 residues. The CDR3 is CASSVQGDQPQHF. For the CDR3, the DNA is TGTGCCAGCAGCGTACAGGGGGATCAGCCCCAGCATTTT.

The CDR3 region is CAWSVPRTNGQETQYF. CDR3 sequence (DNA): TGTGCCTGGAGTGTTCCCCGGACTAACGGGCAAGAGACCCAGTACTTC. The chain uses TRBV30 and TRBJ2-5; D possibly corresponds to TRBD2 (6 bases). This CDR3 is built from 16 residues. Germline CDR1 GTSNPN, CDR2 SVGIG (reference sequence). Trimming pared 0 bases from V and 2 bases from J, leaving 16 bases between.

The chain carries TRBV14 and TRBJ1-1; D is ambiguous. CDR3 length: 13 amino acids. Germline CDR1 is SGHDN and CDR2 is FVKESK. Trimming stripped 4 bases from V and 4 bases from J, with 10 bases between. CDR3 in DNA: TGTGCCAGCAGCCCAGTCCGCCCCACTGAAGCTTTCTTT. It yields the protein CASSPVRPTEAFF.

The chain couples TRBV27 to TRBJ1-2; 8 bases are shared with TRBD1. The germline V gene encodes CDR1 MNHEY and CDR2 SMNVEV (reference sequence). Unmatched junction bases numbered 3, after V lost 3 bases and J lost 3 bases. CDR3 length: 14 residues. CDR3 loop: CASSFGQGDYGYTF. The CDR3 coding sequence is TGTGCCAGCAGTTTCGGACAGGGAGACTATGGCTACACCTTC.

V usage is TRBV30 and J usage is TRBJ1-6, with D hard to call. This CDR3 is built from 13 residues. Germline-derived CDR1 and CDR2 are GTSNPN and SVGIG (reference sequence). Trimming shortened V by 8 bases and J by 9 bases, and 17 bases separated the two germline ends. The CDR3 reads CAGQTFFSSPLHF. For the CDR3, the DNA is TGTGCCGGGCAGACATTCTTCTCTTCACCCCTCCACTTT.

The gene calls are TRBV7-2 and TRBJ2-5, with no clear D. The CDR3 runs 13 residues. The V end lost 5 bases, the J end lost 3 bases, and 10 bases lay between the germline ends. Germline CDR1 and CDR2: SGHTA and FQGNSA. The CDR3 coding sequence is TGTGCCAGCAGCCCCCCTTTAGAAGAGACCCAGTACTTC. This codes for CASSPPLEETQYF.

CDR3 DNA: TGTGCCAGCAGCCATGCAACACGTTACGAGCAGTACTTC. This translates into CASSHATRYEQYF. The rearrangement joins TRBV14 to TRBJ2-7; no definite D call. V was pared by 3 bases and J by 4 bases, with 10 bases between. Per germline, CDR1 SGHDN and CDR2 FVKESK. The CDR3 runs to 13 residues.

This clone appeared a single time. The chain joins TRBV6-5 to TRBJ1-5; TRBD1 aligns across 9 bases. The CDR3 sequence is 14 residues long. The trim removed 5 bases at V and 6 bases at J, leaving 5 bases unmatched. From germline, CDR1 is MNHEY and CDR2 SVGAGI. This chain's CDR3 is CASSHRGPGQPQHF. The DNA for the CDR3 is TGTGCCAGCAGTCACAGGGGGCCGGGTCAGCCCCAGCATTTT.

This clone has only one observation. The chain is built from TRBV19 and TRBJ1-4; D is possibly TRBD1 (5 bases). Germline V gene sequence: CDR1 LNHDA, CDR2 SQIVND (reference sequence). This CDR3 contains 15 residues. Trimming left V 3 bases short and J 4 bases short, with 12 bases between. The CDR3 is CASSIGQGRNEKLFF. CDR3 coding DNA: TGTGCCAGTAGTATCGGGCAGGGCCGTAATGAAAAACTGTTTTTT.

The chain employs TRBV19 and TRBJ1-1, with 11 positions matching TRBD1. J lost 4 bases, V lost 5 bases, and 6 bases had no gene match. Germline CDR1 reads LNHDA; CDR2 reads SQIVND (reference sequence). The CDR3 length is 15 residues. CDR3 in amino acids: CASSPWDRGTTEAFF. CDR3 in DNA: TGTGCCAGTAGTCCGTGGGACAGGGGGACCACTGAAGCTTTCTTT. The complete variable domain, with remaining parts taken from reference TRBV19 and TRBJ1-1, reads DGGITQSPKYLFRKEGQNVTLSCEQNLNHDAMYWYRQDPGQGLRLIYYSQIVNDFQKGDIAEGYSVSREKKESFPLTVTSAQKNPTAFYLCASSPWDRGTTEAFFGQGTRLTVV.

The V and J genes are TRBV5-4 and TRBJ1-2; possible D gene TRBD1, 6 bases. The CDR3 totals 13 residues. V lost 0 bases and J 6 bases, leaving 9 bases between the germline ends. The germline gives CDR1 SGHNT, CDR2 YYREEE (reference sequence). CDR3 amino acids: CASSLDRANGYTF. In nucleotides, the CDR3 is TGTGCCAGCAGCTTGGACAGGGCGAATGGCTACACCTTC. Together with reference TRBV5-4 and TRBJ1-2, the CDR3 gives the full variable domain: ETGVTQSPTHLIKTRGQQVTLRCSSQSGHNTVSWYQQALGQGPQFIFQYYREEENGRGNFPPRFSGLQFPNYSSELNVNALELDDSALYLCASSLDRANGYTFGSGTRLTVV.

This sequence joins TRBV10-1 and TRBJ2-2, with D hard to call. V was trimmed by 3 bases and J by 0 bases, leaving 8 bases between them. The CDR3 totals 15 residues. The germline V gene has CDR1 WNHNN and CDR2 SYGVQD (reference sequence). The CDR3 is CASSDWASNTGELFF. DNA of the CDR3: TGCGCCAGCAGTGACTGGGCTTCGAACACCGGGGAGCTGTTTTTT.

The chain has TRBV9 and TRBJ1-3; 7 bases match TRBD1. The junction had 10 bases not matched to a gene; V was cut back by 4 bases and J by 6 bases. CDR1 and CDR2 (germline): SGDLS, YYNGEE. This CDR3 has 15 residues. The CDR3 coding sequence is TGTGCCAGCAGCCCAGGACAGGCACTTACAAACACCATATATTTT. Protein sequence: CASSPGQALTNTIYF.

The rearrangement joins TRBV19 to TRBJ1-1; 7 nucleotides line up with TRBD1. The V gene end was trimmed by 8 bases and the J gene end by 5 bases; junction bases not matched to a gene: 14. Germline V gene sequence: CDR1 LNHDA, CDR2 SQIVND (reference sequence). The CDR3 spans 15 residues. CDR3 nucleotides: TGTGCCAGTCAATATATGAGGGGGCGGAGGACTGAAGCTTTCTTT. It yields the protein CASQYMRGRRTEAFF.

The V gene is TRBV11-2, the J gene TRBJ1-2; 8 bases are a match to TRBD1. Trimming at V came to 3 bases and at J to 4 bases, leaving 4 bases not matched to a gene. Germline V gene sequence: CDR1 SGHAT, CDR2 FQNNGV. The CDR3 totals 14 residues. The CDR3 is CASSFWGQVYGYTF. CDR3 sequence (DNA): TGTGCCAGCAGCTTCTGGGGACAGGTCTATGGCTACACCTTC.